This T cell receptor (beta chain) was documented in a study of T cell responses to AZD1222 COVID-19 vaccine. Study-wide results and caveats: Only six or seven AZD1222 recipients tested seropositive at baseline. Within unmutated variant regions lay the reported targets of nearly half of spike-specific TCRs.

Produced via immunoSEQ multiplex PCR; TCRdb's table is partial and in-frame only. This table holds tens of thousands of clones, approximately 90% found once. Note on this clone: Its antigen is currently unknown.

After removal of 4 bases from V and 8 bases from J, the junction contained 8 bases not matched to a gene. The CDR3 is made up of 15 amino acids. Germline assignment: CDR1 KGHDR and CDR2 SFDVKD. The chain links TRBV24-1 to TRBJ2-2; 8 nucleotides match TRBD1. This receptor was taken from an adult in good health. Sequences were derived from peripheral blood, sampled on day 0 of AZD1222 vaccination. CDR3 region: CATSDPSGGEGELFF. CDR3 sequence (DNA): TGTGCCACCAGTGACCCGTCAGGGGGCGAGGGGGAGCTGTTTTTT.